This TCR beta chain was retrieved from a study of cytomegalovirus exposure and HLA in healthy donors. About the study: Counted in an early data release were approximately 85 million unique TCRs from HLA-typed donors. Findings of the study overall: A later analysis revealed that TCR association rates differed between HLA loci, peaking at DRB1 and bottoming out at HLA-C. Being productive about 87% or about 30% of the time was typical of most TCR beta V segments in an earlier analysis.

13 Jbeta primers and 60 Vbeta primers were used for the PCR. Clones were read by immunoSEQ multiplex PCR, and TCRdb kept only the in-frame ones, dropping some. The sample records roughly 120,000 clones, under 85% being singletons. A note on this clone: Its antigen is unknown.

This sequence was found in a woman between 18 and 29 years old in good health and CMV-seronegative. Sequencing was carried out using PBMCs.

CDR3 sequence: CAWSVIRGPTEAFF. CDR3 DNA: TGTGCCTGGAGTGTAATCAGGGGGCCCACTGAAGCTTTCTTT. The V gene is TRBV30, the J gene TRBJ1-1; 8 nucleotides align to TRBD1. The CDR3 spans 14 residues. The V gene end was trimmed by 0 bases and the J gene end by 4 bases; junction bases not matched to a gene: 4. Germline V gives CDR1 GTSNPN, CDR2 SVGIG (reference sequence). Together with reference TRBV30 and TRBJ1-1, the CDR3 gives the full variable domain: SQTIHQWPATLVQPVGSPLSLECTVEGTSNPNLYWYRQAAGRGLQLLFYSVGIGQISSEVPQNLSASRPQDRQFILSSKKLLLSDSGFYLCAWSVIRGPTEAFFGQGTRLTVV.